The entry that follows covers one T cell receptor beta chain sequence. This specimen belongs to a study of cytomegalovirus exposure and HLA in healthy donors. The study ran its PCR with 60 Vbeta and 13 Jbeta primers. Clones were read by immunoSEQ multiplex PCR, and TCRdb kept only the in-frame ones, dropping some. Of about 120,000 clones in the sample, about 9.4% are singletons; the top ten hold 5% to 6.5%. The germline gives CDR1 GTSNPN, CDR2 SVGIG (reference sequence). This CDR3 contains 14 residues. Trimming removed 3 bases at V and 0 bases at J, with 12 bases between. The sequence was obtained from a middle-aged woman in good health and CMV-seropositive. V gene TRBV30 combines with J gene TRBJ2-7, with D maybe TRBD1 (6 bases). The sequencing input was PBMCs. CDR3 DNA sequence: TGTGCCTGGAGCCGGGACACAATCTCCTACGAGCAGTACTTC. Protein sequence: CAWSRDTISYEQYF.